The 11 T cell receptor beta chains below all came from one sample that was sequenced in a study of CD8 T cells in Susac syndrome. With random hexamers, reverse transcription was performed on roughly 0.45 to 1 ug of RNA. From the immunoSEQ multiplex PCR reads, TCRdb called clonotypes with MiXCR, one entry per CDR3 protein. Seen here are tens of thousands of distinct CDR3 sequences, around 96% observed once, and the top ten hold more than 0.55%. Material for sequencing was CD8+ T cells from PBMCs. These receptors all stem from a human donor with Susac syndrome.

The chain links TRBV20-1 to TRBJ1-5; 10 bases agree with TRBD1. CDR3 length equals 14 residues. Germline V gene data show CDR1 as DFQATT and CDR2 as SNEGSKA (reference sequence). The V gene end was trimmed by 4 bases and the J gene end by 6 bases; junction bases not matched to a gene: 6. CDR3 bases: TGCAGTGCTAAATCGACAGGGGGCTTTCAGCCCCAGCATTTT. It codes for CSAKSTGGFQPQHF.

The count of this clonotype is one. The J gene is TRBJ2-3, the V gene TRBV27, with D perhaps TRBD2 (6 bases). V gave up 7 bases and J gave up 0 bases, with 14 bases separating them. The CDR3 extends over 15 amino acids. CDR1 and CDR2 (germline): MNHEY, SMNVEV (reference sequence). CDR3 in DNA: TGTGCCAGCACCCTCCGGGGGACTAGCACAGATACGCAGTATTTT. Its protein is CASTLRGTSTDTQYF.

The chain has TRBV20-1 and TRBJ2-2; TRBD1 might be the D (6 bases). Per germline, CDR1 DFQATT and CDR2 SNEGSKA (reference sequence). Trimming stripped 5 bases from V and 4 bases from J, with 11 bases between. The CDR3 is made up of 13 amino acids. The CDR3 DNA is TGCAGTGCTTCCGGGACAACCACCGGGGAGCTGTTTTTT. Residues: CSASGTTTGELFF.

The chain has TRBV27 and TRBJ2-7, with TRBD1 matching 7 bases. Germline lookup yields CDR1 MNHEY and CDR2 SMNVEV (reference sequence). The CDR3 sequence is 15 residues long. V lost 2 bases and J lost 3; bases outside the gene matches: 7. CDR3 sequence reads: CASSLGNRGGYEQYF. The CDR3 bases are TGTGCCAGCAGTTTAGGGAACAGGGGTGGCTACGAGCAGTACTTC.

The chain uses TRBV12-3 or TRBV12-4 and TRBJ1-2; D not resolved. The V and J ends lost 7 bases and 1 base respectively, with 13 bases between them. The CDR3 sequence is 14 residues long. The CDR3 reads CASNLKEGNYGYTF. The CDR3 nucleotides read TGTGCCAGCAACCTGAAGGAGGGTAACTATGGCTACACCTTC.

The chain is built from TRBV10-2 and TRBJ2-5; D ambiguous. Germline loops: CDR1 WSHSY, CDR2 SAAADI. The CDR3 totals 13 residues. V gave up 2 bases and J gave up 4 bases, with 8 bases separating them. CDR3 DNA sequence: TGCGCCAGCAGTGAGACGTACGGAGAGACCCAGTACTTC. This sequence encodes CASSETYGETQYF.

The gene calls are TRBV19 and TRBJ2-1, with D possibly matching TRBD1 (6 bases). Looked up from germline, CDR1 is LNHDA and CDR2 is SQIVND (reference sequence). The CDR3 contains 15 residues. V was shortened by 4 bases and J by 4 bases, with 14 bases between the two germline ends. The CDR3 sequence: CASSNTGIGYNEQFF. In DNA form, the CDR3 reads TGTGCCAGTAGTAACACAGGGATCGGATACAATGAGCAGTTCTTC.

This clonotype has just one count. The chain links TRBV7-2 to TRBJ2-5; D is undetermined. This CDR3 is built from 12 residues. Germline V gives CDR1 SGHTA, CDR2 FQGNSA. The V end lost 1 base, the J end lost 4 bases, and 4 bases lay between the germline ends. The chain's CDR3 is CASSLVVETQYF. The DNA of the CDR3 is TGTGCCAGCAGCTTAGTGGTAGAGACCCAGTACTTC.

This clonotype was seen just once. The chain is built from TRBV6-5 and TRBJ1-2; perhaps TRBD1 as D (6 bases). Germline loops: CDR1 MNHEY, CDR2 SVGAGI. CDR3 size: 14 residues. V was pared by 2 bases and J by 2 bases, with 9 bases between. The CDR3 sequence: CASSYLGQNYGYTF. For the CDR3, the DNA is TGTGCCAGCAGTTACCTAGGACAGAACTATGGCTACACCTTC.

The J gene is TRBJ2-7, the V gene TRBV13; TRBD2 aligns across 7 bases. Germline assignment: CDR1 PRHDT and CDR2 FYEKMQ (reference sequence). This CDR3 contains 15 residues. J gave up 0 bases and V 5 bases, and 7 bases lay outside the gene matches. The CDR3 sequence is CASSPGRDYSYEQYF. CDR3 bases: TGTGCCAGCAGCCCGGGGAGGGATTACTCCTACGAGCAGTACTTC.

The chain uses TRBV20-1 and TRBJ2-5; the D is unclear. Looked up from germline, CDR1 is DFQATT and CDR2 is SNEGSKA (reference sequence). The CDR3 length is 15 residues. Trimming removed 2 bases at V and 2 bases at J, with 15 bases between. The CDR3 DNA follows: TGCAGTGCTAGATCCACCCAGGACGTGCAAGAGACCCAGTACTTC. As protein: CSARSTQDVQETQYF.